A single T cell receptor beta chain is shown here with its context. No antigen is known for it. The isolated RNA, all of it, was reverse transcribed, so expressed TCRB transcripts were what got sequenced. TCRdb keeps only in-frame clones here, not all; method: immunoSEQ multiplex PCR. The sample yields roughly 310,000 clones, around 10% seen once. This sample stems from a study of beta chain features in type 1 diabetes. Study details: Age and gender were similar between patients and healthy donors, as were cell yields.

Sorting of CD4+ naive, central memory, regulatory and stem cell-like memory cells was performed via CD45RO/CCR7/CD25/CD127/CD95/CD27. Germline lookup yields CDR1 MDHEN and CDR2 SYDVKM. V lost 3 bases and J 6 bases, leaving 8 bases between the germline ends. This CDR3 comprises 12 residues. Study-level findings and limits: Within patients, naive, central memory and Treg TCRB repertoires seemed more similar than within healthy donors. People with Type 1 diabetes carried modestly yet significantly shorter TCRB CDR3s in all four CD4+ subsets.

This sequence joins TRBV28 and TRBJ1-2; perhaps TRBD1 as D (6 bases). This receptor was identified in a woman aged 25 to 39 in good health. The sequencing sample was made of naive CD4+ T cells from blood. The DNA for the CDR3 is TGTGCCAGCAGTTTTCAGGGGAATGGCTACACCTTC. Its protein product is CASSFQGNGYTF.